The next 23 T cell receptor beta chains were all read from a single sample in a study of T cell clones after liver transplantation (dated by TCRdb to between 2017 and 2020). The library relied on the immunoSEQ multiplex PCR assay. Not all clones reach the TCRdb copy of this immuneACCESS table, which keeps in-frame sequences only. Checked studies attribute under half of the gap to unresolved V genes and leave the rest unexplained. Present in this sample are some 57,000 clones, less than 75% of which were seen just once. The ten largest clonotypes hold around 9.1% of the sample. This material consisted of CD4+ T cells from blood, taken at the 22-month timepoint. All receptors derive from a human patient who received a liver transplant. In transplant recipients, some T cells may be of donor rather than host origin.

The chain recombines TRBV6-5 with TRBJ1-4; 7 bases agree with TRBD1. Germline trimming cut 2 bases from V and 7 bases from J; bases unmatched to any gene: 7. Per the germline V gene, CDR1 is MNHEY and CDR2 is SVGAGI. The CDR3 consists of 15 residues. The DNA for the CDR3 is TGTGCCAGCAGTTACGAAGGGGGCGGGGGTGAAAAACTGTTTTTT. Encoded protein: CASSYEGGGGEKLFF.

V is TRBV28 and J is TRBJ1-1; TRBD1 agrees at 9 bases. The CDR3 runs to 16 residues. The V gene's germline CDR1 is MDHEN and CDR2 SYDVKM. V trimming: 2 bases; J trimming: 0 bases; junction bases outside the gene matches: 4. CDR3 nucleotides: TGTGCCAGCAGTTTACCCGGGACAGGGATGAACACTGAAGCTTTCTTT. Amino acids: CASSLPGTGMNTEAFF.

The chain employs TRBV29-1 and TRBJ2-3; weak D call: TRBD1 (6 bases). Deletions cut 4 bases from V and 2 bases from J, with 13 bases between. CDR1 and CDR2 from the germline V gene are SQVTM and ANQGSEA. This CDR3 is built from 14 residues. The CDR3 DNA reads as TGCAGCGTTGTCCAGGGGCCATCCACAGATACGCAGTATTTT. Amino acid sequence: CSVVQGPSTDTQYF.

The chain uses TRBV2 and TRBJ2-2, with D perhaps being TRBD1 or TRBD2 (5 bases each). The V end lost 7 bases, the J end lost 5 bases, and 14 bases lay between the germline ends. Per the germline V gene, CDR1 is SNHLY and CDR2 is FYNNEI. This CDR3 spans 14 amino acids. CDR3 nucleotides: TGTGCCAGCAAAACGAGGGGCACGACCGGGGAGCTGTTTTTT. Encoded protein: CASKTRGTTGELFF.

This clone was seen more than once but under ten times. The gene calls are TRBV2 and TRBJ1-6, with 8 bases that match TRBD1. The CDR3 has 15 residues. J was trimmed by 8 bases and V by 6 bases; bases with no gene match: 9. CDR1 SNHLY and CDR2 FYNNEI come from the germline V gene. The CDR3 region has the DNA TGTGCCAGCAGCGAGAGGACAGGGTCTTATTCACCCCTCCACTTT. This encodes CASSERTGSYSPLHF. Combining the CDR3 with reference TRBV2 and TRBJ1-6 gives the whole variable domain EPEVTQTPSHQVTQMGQEVILRCVPISNHLYFYWYRQILGQKVEFLVSFYNNEISEKSEIFDDQFSVERPDGSNFTLKIRSTKLEDSAMYFCASSERTGSYSPLHFGNGTRLTVT.

This chain uses TRBV9 with TRBJ1-2; D is perhaps TRBD1 (5 bases). The CDR3 contains 12 residues. V was trimmed by 3 bases and J by 8 bases, leaving 11 bases between them. The germline gives CDR1 SGDLS, CDR2 YYNGEE. CDR3 region: CASSAGLWGYTF. CDR3 DNA sequence: TGTGCCAGCAGCGCAGGGCTTTGGGGCTACACCTTC.

The V and J genes are TRBV28 and TRBJ1-2; 7 nucleotides match TRBD1. V trimming: 7 bases; J trimming: 8 bases; junction bases outside the gene matches: 10. In germline, CDR1 is MDHEN, CDR2 SYDVKM. This CDR3 comprises 13 residues. CDR3: CASTEQTGRGYTF. The CDR3 DNA reads TGTGCCAGCACCGAACAGACAGGGAGAGGCTACACCTTC.

The J gene is TRBJ2-7, the V gene TRBV7-9; TRBD1 matches 7 bases. V trimming: 2 bases; J trimming: 3 bases; junction bases outside the gene matches: 7. The CDR3 runs to 15 residues. Germline V gene lookup returns CDR1 SEHNR and CDR2 FQNEAQ (reference sequence). CDR3 protein: CASSLTGQAFYEQYF. As DNA, the CDR3 is TGTGCCAGCAGCTTAACCGGACAGGCCTTCTACGAGCAGTACTTC.

Only one count was recorded for this clone. The chain uses TRBV5-6 and TRBJ2-7; 11 bases fit TRBD1. This CDR3 region has 15 residues. Germline V CDR1 and CDR2: SGHDT, YYEEEE. V lost 3 bases and J lost 1; bases outside the gene matches: 3. The CDR3 spells CASSWTGGISYEQYF. Here the CDR3 DNA reads TGTGCCAGCAGCTGGACAGGGGGCATATCCTACGAGCAGTACTTC.

The V call is TRBV11-2, the J call TRBJ2-2; D gene ambiguous. Germline CDR1 is SGHAT and CDR2 is FQNNGV. The CDR3 contains 15 residues. Trimming stripped 3 bases from V and 4 bases from J, with 12 bases between. CDR3 nucleotides: TGTGCCAGCAGCTTTTCCAGCATCGGCACCGGGGAGCTGTTTTTT. It specifies CASSFSSIGTGELFF.

This clone turned up a few times. This chain links TRBV5-6 with TRBJ2-5; D perhaps matches TRBD1 (5 bases). CDR3 size: 16 residues. Germline V gene lookup returns CDR1 SGHDT and CDR2 YYEEEE. Trimming took 0 bases from V and 3 from J, leaving 15 bases between them. The CDR3 reads CASSLDLQVGEETQYF. The CDR3 DNA is TGTGCCAGCAGCTTGGATTTACAGGTTGGGGAAGAGACCCAGTACTTC.

V is TRBV9 and J is TRBJ2-6; 8 bases line up with TRBD1. The germline V gene encodes CDR1 SGDLS and CDR2 YYNGEE. The V and J ends lost 4 bases and 4 bases, in that order; junction bases with no gene match: 7. This CDR3 region has 16 residues. CDR3 DNA sequence: TGTGCCAGCAGCCCCAGGACAGGGACCGGGGCCAACGTCCTGACTTTC. Amino acid sequence: CASSPRTGTGANVLTF.

V gene TRBV5-1 combines with J gene TRBJ2-1, with 7 nucleotides matching TRBD2. The CDR3 totals 18 residues. The V gene end was trimmed by 4 bases and the J gene end by 2 bases; junction bases not matched to a gene: 15. The germline V gene has CDR1 SGHRS and CDR2 YFSETQ. The CDR3 loop reads CASSSTFGSGGTYNEQFF. The CDR3 bases are TGCGCCAGCAGCAGCACCTTCGGGTCGGGGGGTACCTACAATGAGCAGTTCTTC.

V and J are TRBV11-2 and TRBJ1-1, with no clear D. V was shortened by 4 bases and J by 0 bases, with 15 bases between the two germline ends. The length of the CDR3 is 16 residues. Germline V CDR1 and CDR2: SGHAT, FQNNGV. The CDR3 sequence: CASSWGAGAMNTEAFF. Here the CDR3 DNA reads TGTGCCAGCAGCTGGGGAGCGGGAGCCATGAACACTGAAGCTTTCTTT.

As concerns this clone: The sample contains more than one DNA sequence encoding this CDR3. The genes are TRBV5-6 and TRBJ2-2, with D possibly matching TRBD1 (5 bases). V was cut by 3 bases and J by 2 bases, with 11 bases left in between. Looked up from germline, CDR1 is SGHDT and CDR2 is YYEEEE. The CDR3 is made up of 15 amino acids. DNA for the CDR3: TGTGCCAGCAGCTCCCTGACAGCAAACACCGGGGAGCTGTTTTTT. It codes for CASSSLTANTGELFF.

The chain carries TRBV28 and TRBJ1-5, with a tentative D call TRBD1 (5 bases). Deletions cut 6 bases from V and 6 bases from J, with 15 bases between. The germline CDR1 and CDR2 sequences are MDHEN and SYDVKM. The CDR3 runs 14 residues. CDR3 amino acids: CASRSNTGAQPQHF. The CDR3 region has the DNA TGTGCCAGCAGATCTAACACCGGGGCTCAGCCCCAGCATTTT.

The V and J genes are TRBV2 and TRBJ1-5; no definite D call. Germline assignment: CDR1 SNHLY and CDR2 FYNNEI. This CDR3 is built from 13 residues. With 2 bases removed from V and 6 bases from J, the gap between germline ends came to 8 bases. The CDR3 region is CASSETWVQPQHF. As DNA, the CDR3 is TGTGCCAGCAGTGAAACGTGGGTTCAGCCCCAGCATTTT.

The chain uses TRBV10-3 and TRBJ2-7; D may match TRBD1 or TRBD2 (5 bases each). Trimming pared 2 bases from V and 6 bases from J, leaving 23 bases between. The CDR3 loop spans 17 amino acids. Germline CDR1 reads ENHRY; CDR2 reads SYGVKD. CDR3 region: CAISERNYLGTLSEQYF. Here the CDR3 DNA reads TGTGCCATCAGTGAGAGGAACTACCTGGGGACGCTTTCCGAGCAGTACTTC.

Remarks on this clone: A junction boundary mismatches the germline segment, possibly from a read error. The genes are TRBV19 and TRBJ1-1, with 9 bases lining up with TRBD1. The CDR3 contains 16 residues. CDR1 and CDR2 from the germline V gene are LNHDA and SQIVND (reference sequence). The chain's CDR3 is CASSISGTGSNAEAFF. The CDR3 bases are TGTGCCAGTAGTATATCCGGGACAGGGTCGAACGCTGAAGCTTTCTTT. The whole variable domain, filled in from reference TRBV19 and TRBJ1-1, reads DGGITQSPKYLFRKEGQNVTLSCEQNLNHDAMYWYRQDPGQGLRLIYYSQIVNDFQKGDIAEGYSVSREKKESFPLTVTSAQKNPTAFYLCASSISGTGSNAEAFFGQGTRLTVV.

This clone was detected only a few times. The chain joins TRBV7-9 to TRBJ2-2; D unclear. The CDR3 has 14 amino acids. Germline V CDR1 and CDR2: SEHNR, FQNEAQ (reference sequence). Trimming took off 5 bases at V and 7 bases at J, with 14 bases between the two ends. CDR3 residues: CASSLTGTGGELFF. The CDR3 region has the DNA TGTGCCAGCAGCCTTACCGGAACGGGCGGGGAGCTGTTTTTT.

The table lists this clone with many counts. The rearrangement joins TRBV7-9 to TRBJ1-4; D ambiguous. CDR3 size: 16 residues. Germline-derived CDR1 and CDR2 are SEHNR and FQNEAQ (reference sequence). V was trimmed by 1 base and J by 5 bases, leaving 14 bases between them. CDR3 sequence reads: CASSLGFRNLNEKLFF. The CDR3 bases are TGTGCCAGCAGCTTAGGGTTCCGCAACCTGAATGAAAAACTGTTTTTT. The complete variable domain, with remaining parts taken from reference TRBV7-9 and TRBJ1-4, reads DTGVSQNPRHKITKRGQNVTFRCDPISEHNRLYWYRQTLGQGPEFLTYFQNEAQLEKSRLLSDRFSAERPKGSFSTLEIQRTEQGDSAMYLCASSLGFRNLNEKLFFGSGTQLSVL.

The V and J genes are TRBV28 and TRBJ2-7; 8 nucleotides line up with TRBD1. The V segment lost 6 bases and the J segment 2 bases; nucleotides outside the gene matches: 3. CDR3 length: 13 residues. Germline CDR1 and CDR2: MDHEN and SYDVKM. CDR3 in DNA: TGTGCCAGCAGCGGACAGGGTACCTACGAGCAGTACTTC. It translates to CASSGQGTYEQYF. Using reference TRBV28 and TRBJ2-7 for the parts outside the CDR3, the full variable domain is DVKVTQSSRYLVKRTGEKVFLECVQDMDHENMFWYRQDPGLGLRLIYFSYDVKMKEKGDIPEGYSVSREKKERFSLILESASTNQTSMYLCASSGQGTYEQYFGPGTRLTVT.

This chain joins TRBV7-2 and TRBJ1-3; the match to TRBD1 covers 9 bases. After removal of 2 bases from V and 4 bases from J, the junction contained 9 bases not matched to a gene. Germline CDR1 reads SGHTA; CDR2 reads FQGNSA. The length of the CDR3 is 17 residues. CDR3 in amino acids: CASSLSFGTGQGNTIYF. CDR3 in DNA: TGTGCCAGCAGCTTATCGTTCGGGACAGGGCAAGGAAACACCATATATTTT.